What follows describes a single T cell receptor beta chain. This sample stems from a study of T cell responses to AZD1222 COVID-19 vaccine. TCRdb's copy holds only in-frame clones and misses some; the assay was immunoSEQ multiplex PCR. In the table there are fewer than 200,000 clones, roughly 92% of which are singletons. This TCR came from an adult in good health. The sequencing used peripheral blood, collected on day 0 of AZD1222 vaccination.

The CDR3 DNA reads TGTGCCAGCAGTCTTCCCATGGGGGGGCCTCGAGCTTTCTTT. Amino acids: CASSLPMGGPRAFF. This chain connects TRBV6-6 to TRBJ1-1; possible D gene TRBD1, 6 bases. The V end lost 5 bases, the J end lost 10 bases, and 20 bases lay between the germline ends. The CDR3 totals 14 residues. Germline V gene data show CDR1 as MNHNY and CDR2 as SVGAGI (reference sequence).